This T cell receptor beta chain was recorded in a study of Graves' ophthalmopathy and Graves' hyperthyroidism. This clonotype was seen repeatedly, ten times or more. Its specificity is not known. Whole-study findings and limits: The model predicted progression of ophthalmopathy with a sensitivity of roughly 69%, and its specificity was 72% to 85%.

From RNA, the CDR3 regions of TCR beta chains were amplified and sequenced. Amplification began with first-round RT-PCR using HTBI primers, then second-round multiplex PCR was performed. TCRdb analysed the multiplex PCR reads with MiXCR anew, one entry per CDR3 protein. The table records about 480,000 distinct CDR3 sequences, around 15% of them present only once. Clinical symptoms and serum thyroxine were used for diagnosis; TRAb, thyroid ultrasound and orbital computed tomography were also relied on. CDR3 length equals 17 residues. V lost 5 bases and J lost 1, with 19 bases in between. Germline CDR1 MNHEY, CDR2 SVGEGT.

This chain links TRBV6-2 or TRBV6-3 with TRBJ2-3, with a possible D match to TRBD1 (6 bases). The sequenced sample consisted of blood. The receptor's source is a woman aged 25 to 45 with Graves' ophthalmopathy. CDR3 sequence (DNA): TGTGCCAGCAGTCCAAATCCCAGGGGACGGGGCACAGATACGCAGTATTTT. Protein product: CASSPNPRGRGTDTQYF.